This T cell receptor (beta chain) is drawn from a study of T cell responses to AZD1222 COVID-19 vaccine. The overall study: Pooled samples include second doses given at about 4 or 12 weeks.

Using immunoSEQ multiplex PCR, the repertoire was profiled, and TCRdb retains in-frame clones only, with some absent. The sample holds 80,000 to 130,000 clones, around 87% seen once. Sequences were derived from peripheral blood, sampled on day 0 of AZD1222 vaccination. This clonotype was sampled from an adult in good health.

CDR3 region: CASSTGPMNEKLFF. In DNA form, the CDR3 reads TGTGCCAGCAGTACCGGACCGATGAATGAAAAACTGTTTTTT. V gene TRBV28 combines with J gene TRBJ1-4; D not certain. This CDR3 has 14 residues. In germline, CDR1 is MDHEN, CDR2 SYDVKM. The germline V and J ends were trimmed by 5 bases and 5 bases, with 12 bases remaining between them.